The 29 T cell receptor beta chains below all came from one sample that was sequenced in a study of T cells in women clearing cervical HPV infection. The assay was immunoSEQ multiplex PCR, and TCRdb's table has in-frame clones only and misses some. The ten top clones account for about 3.7%, within a sample of about 25,000 clones. Sequencing was done on a sample of blood buffy coat. The receptors derive from a woman between 18 and 69 years old with a cervical HPV16 infection that either progressed to CIN3+ or cleared (not recorded which).

Details on this clone: From the germline J gene comes the end of the CDR3, since the read stops 3 residues before it. The chain has TRBV29-1 and TRBJ1-5, with D unresolved. Trimming took 2 bases from V and 4 from J, leaving 9 bases between them. In germline, CDR1 is SQVTM, CDR2 ANQGSEA. This CDR3 contains 13 residues. Here the CDR3 reads CSVEFGVNQPQHF. The sequenced CDR3 bases are TGCAGCGTTGAATTCGGGGTAAATCAGCCC. Full variable domain (rest looked up from reference TRBV29-1 and TRBJ1-5): SAVISQKPSRDICQRGTSLTIQCQVDSQVTMMFWYRQQPGQSLTLIATANQGSEATYESGFVIDKFPISRPNLTFSTLTVSNMSPEDSSIYLCSVEFGVNQPQHFGDGTRLSIL.

As concerns this clone: The read ends 3 residues before the CDR3 terminus; that terminus is restored from the germline J gene. The chain recombines TRBV20-1 with TRBJ1-1; 7 nucleotides line up with TRBD1. V shed 6 bases and J 1 base; nucleotides not matched to a gene: 8. The CDR3 spans 14 residues. Per the germline V gene, CDR1 is DFQATT and CDR2 is SNEGSKA (reference sequence). The part of the CDR3 DNA that was read is TGCAGTGCCAGGGGGAGAGGGTGGAACACTGAA. This translates into CSARGRGWNTE. The whole CDR3 reads CSARGRGWNTEAFF.

About this clone itself: The read comes to an end 3 residues before the CDR3 does, leaving the germline J gene to fill in the end. The chain is built from TRBV19 and TRBJ2-4, with D unclear. Germline loops: CDR1 LNHDA, CDR2 SQIVND (reference sequence). The CDR3 is 15 residues long. The CDR3 reads CASKYESNANYGQYF. CDR3 DNA (partial): TGTGCCAGTAAATATGAGTCCAATGCTAACTATGGT.

A word on this clone: The read ends 3 residues before the CDR3 terminus; that terminus is restored from the germline J gene. The chain is built from TRBV5-6 and TRBJ2-5; TRBD2 agrees at 8 bases. Germline CDR1 and CDR2: SGHDT and YYEEEE. V trimming: 1 base; J trimming: 5 bases; junction bases outside the gene matches: 7. This CDR3 has 15 amino acids. CDR3 sequence reads: CASSLLASGWETQYF. The part of the CDR3 DNA that was read is TGTGCCAGCAGCTTGCTGGCTAGCGGGTGGGAGACC.

With respect to this clone: With the read ending 3 residues before the CDR3 end, the germline J gene is used to fill in that end. This chain connects TRBV5-4 to TRBJ2-1; 9 bases match TRBD1. V lost 1 base to trimming and J lost 5 bases; unmatched junction nucleotides: 1. The CDR3 spans 14 residues. Germline V gene data show CDR1 as SGHNT and CDR2 as YYREEE (reference sequence). The CDR3 protein is CASSLRDRDNEQFF. The part of the CDR3 DNA that was read is TGTGCCAGCAGCTTGCGGGACAGGGACAATGAG.

As concerns this clone: The read comes to an end 3 residues before the CDR3 does, leaving the germline J gene to fill in the end. This chain connects TRBV19 to TRBJ1-1; the match to TRBD1 covers 11 bases. Germline V lookup: CDR1 LNHDA, CDR2 SQIVND (reference sequence). The CDR3 totals 13 residues. Trimming removed 11 bases from V and 7 bases from J; junction bases left unmatched: 9. CDR3 DNA, as far as it was read: TGTGCCGTGGGACAGGGGGATGGTGGTGAA. Its translation is CAVGQGDGGE. The CDR3, in full, reads CAVGQGDGGEAFF.

As for this clone: The CDR3 is cut off 3 residues early in the read; its end comes from the germline J gene. The chain is built from TRBV19 and TRBJ2-5; 13 bases align to TRBD2. V was pared by 5 bases and J by 4 bases, with 4 bases of the junction left unmatched. Germline V gives CDR1 LNHDA, CDR2 SQIVND (reference sequence). CDR3 length: 15 amino acids. The CDR3 spells CASSPGLAGVETQYF. Incomplete CDR3 DNA: TGTGCCAGTAGTCCCGGACTAGCGGGGGTAGAGACC.

Details on this clone: The read ends 3 residues shy of where the CDR3 ends; the end is completed using the germline J gene. The genes are TRBV20-1 and TRBJ2-5; 8 bases fit TRBD2. Germline V gives CDR1 DFQATT, CDR2 SNEGSKA (reference sequence). Trimming took 0 bases from V and 2 from J; bases not matched to a gene: 5. The CDR3 contains 15 residues. The DNA read from the CDR3 is TGCAGTGCTAGAGATGAACTAGCGGTGCAAGAGACC. The encoded protein is CSARDELAVQET. In full, the CDR3 reads CSARDELAVQETQYF.

Turning to this clone: The CDR3 extends 3 residues past the end of the read, so its final part is completed from the germline J gene. The V gene is TRBV7-2, the J gene TRBJ2-7, with D possibly matching TRBD2 (7 bases). Trimming took 2 bases from V and 6 from J, leaving 17 bases between them. This CDR3 is built from 15 residues. The germline V gene has CDR1 SGHTA and CDR2 FQGNSA. CDR3: CASSLKGGGSSEQYF. CDR3 DNA, as far as it was read: TGTGCCAGCAGCTTAAAGGGGGGGGGTTCGTCCGAG.

In the case of this clone: With the read ending 3 residues before the CDR3 end, the germline J gene is used to fill in that end. V gene TRBV18 combines with J gene TRBJ2-3; 14 nucleotides match TRBD2. This CDR3 region has 16 residues. Per germline, CDR1 KGHSH and CDR2 LQKENI. The sequenced part of the CDR3 DNA is TGTGCCAGCTCCCCGGTGACTAGCGGGGGGGCCGGAACG. This codes for CASSPVTSGGAGT. The full CDR3 protein reads CASSPVTSGGAGTQYF. Variable domain in full (rest from reference TRBV18 and TRBJ2-3): NAGVMQNPRHLVRRRGQEARLRCSPMKGHSHVYWYRQLPEEGLKFMVYLQKENIIDESGMPKERFSAEFPKEGPSILRIQQVVRGDSAAYFCASSPVTSGGAGTQYFGPGTRLTVL.

CDR3 DNA, as far as it was read: TGCAGTGCTAGAGATCCCCGGGCTCCCCGGGGCGAG. This encodes CSARDPRAPRGE. The whole CDR3 reads CSARDPRAPRGEQYF. The chain uses TRBV20-1 and TRBJ2-7, with a tentative D call TRBD2 (5 bases). With the read ending 3 residues before the CDR3 end, the germline J gene is used to fill in that end. The V and J ends lost 0 bases and 6 bases respectively, with 18 bases between them. Germline CDR1 DFQATT, CDR2 SNEGSKA (reference sequence). The CDR3 spans 15 residues.

The sequenced CDR3 bases are TGCGCCAGCAGCATTTCCGGGACAGAAGGGGAGACC. Its translation is CASSISGTEGET. The full CDR3 reads CASSISGTEGETQYF. This sequence joins TRBV5-1 and TRBJ2-5, with TRBD1 matching over 7 bases. The read halts 3 residues ahead of the CDR3 end, with the missing end drawn from the germline J gene. The germline gives CDR1 SGHRS, CDR2 YFSETQ. J lost 5 bases, V lost 4 bases, and 11 bases had no gene match. The CDR3 contains 15 residues.

For this clone: The read falls 3 residues short of the CDR3 end, and the missing part is taken from the germline J gene. The chain carries TRBV7-3 and TRBJ2-2, with 8 nucleotides matching TRBD1. CDR1 is SGHTA and CDR2 is FQGTGA in the germline V gene. V lost 2 bases, J lost 1 base, and 0 bases stayed unmatched. The length of the CDR3 is 15 residues. CDR3 bases read: TGTGCCAGCAGCTTAGGGACAGGGAACACCGGGGAG. Translated: CASSLGTGNTGE. The whole CDR3 protein is CASSLGTGNTGELFF.

As concerns this clone: Sequencing ends 3 residues short of the CDR3 end; the germline J gene provides the rest. V gene TRBV11-2 combines with J gene TRBJ1-5; a weak D match, TRBD1 (6 bases). The CDR3 totals 15 residues. V was clipped by 0 bases and J by 3 bases, with 9 bases between them. Germline V CDR1 and CDR2: SGHAT, FQNNGV. CDR3 DNA (partial): TGTGCCAGCAGCTTAGATCCAGGGGTCAATCAGCCC. It specifies CASSLDPGVNQP. The entire CDR3 reads CASSLDPGVNQPQHF.

The DNA read from the CDR3 is TGCGCCAGCAGCGCCGACAGGGGTTCCATGAACACTGAA. This gives the protein CASSADRGSMNTE. The CDR3 in its entirety is CASSADRGSMNTEAFF. The chain combines TRBV5-1 with TRBJ1-1; TRBD1 matches at 8 bases. With the read ending 3 residues before the CDR3 end, the germline J gene is used to fill in that end. Germline V gives CDR1 SGHRS, CDR2 YFSETQ. With 4 bases clipped from V and 0 bases from J, the junction kept 8 bases outside the gene matches. The CDR3 extends over 16 amino acids.

With regard to this clone: The CDR3 goes on 3 residues after the read ends, and that part is filled in from the germline J gene. V and J are TRBV6-2 or TRBV6-3 and TRBJ2-5; TRBD2 matches at 14 bases. The CDR3 covers 16 residues. Germline assignment: CDR1 MNHEY and CDR2 SVGEGT. J lost 5 bases, V lost 5 bases, and 7 bases had no gene match. The CDR3 DNA, read in part, is TGTGCCAGCAGTCGGCGACTAGCGGGGGGGCTGGAGACC. As protein: CASSRRLAGGLET. The entire CDR3 is CASSRRLAGGLETQYF.

In regard to this clone: The read finishes 3 residues shy of the CDR3 end, and the germline J gene is used to complete it. The V call is TRBV6-1, the J call TRBJ1-2, with D tentatively TRBD1 (5 bases). From germline, CDR1 is MNHNS and CDR2 SASEGT. CDR3 length equals 15 residues. Incomplete CDR3 DNA: TGTGCCAGCAGTGAAGCGACTAGCGGGGCCTACGAC. It specifies CASSEATSGAYD. The whole CDR3 protein is CASSEATSGAYDYTF.

Concerning this clone itself: The read gets to within 3 residues of the CDR3 end, and the germline J gene fills in the rest. V is TRBV6-2 or TRBV6-3 and J is TRBJ2-2, with D unclear. V lost 5 bases to trimming and J lost 5 bases, with 9 bases between them. The germline V gene has CDR1 MNHEY and CDR2 SVGEGT. The CDR3 spans 13 residues. The covered CDR3 bases are TGTGCCAGCAGTAACATTCCTACCGGGGAG. It specifies CASSNIPTGE. The CDR3, in full, reads CASSNIPTGELFF.

This clone is classed as medium-sized by frequency. The read ends 3 residues before the CDR3 terminus; that terminus is restored from the germline J gene. The chain couples TRBV6-2 or TRBV6-3 to TRBJ2-7; no firm D call. V was trimmed by 5 bases and J by 2 bases, leaving 7 bases between them. CDR1 and CDR2 (germline): MNHEY, SVGEGT. This CDR3 spans 12 amino acids. This chain's CDR3 is CASSPDAYEQYF. The sequenced part of the CDR3 DNA is TGTGCCAGCAGTCCAGATGCCTACGAG.

As concerns this clone: The CDR3 end lies 3 residues beyond the end of the read and is filled in from the germline J gene. The chain uses TRBV5-1 and TRBJ2-1; 8 nucleotides agree with TRBD2. V lost 4 bases and J lost 1; bases outside the gene matches: 7. The germline V gene has CDR1 SGHRS and CDR2 YFSETQ. The CDR3 covers 16 residues. CDR3 protein: CASSPGLGTSYNEQFF. Incomplete CDR3 DNA: TGCGCCAGCAGCCCGGGACTAGGGACGTCCTACAATGAG. Drawing the rest from reference TRBV5-1 and TRBJ2-1, the complete variable domain is KAGVTQTPRYLIKTRGQQVTLSCSPISGHRSVSWYQQTPGQGLQFLFEYFSETQRNKGNFPGRFSGRQFSNSRSEMNVSTLELGDSALYLCASSPGLGTSYNEQFFGPGTRLTVL.

Notes on this clone: Read coverage stops 3 residues before the CDR3 terminus; the germline J gene supplies the remainder. This sequence joins TRBV30 and TRBJ1-3; D not resolved. The CDR3 covers 15 residues. V lost 3 bases and J lost 0, with 12 bases in between. Germline V gene lookup returns CDR1 GTSNPN and CDR2 SVGIG (reference sequence). Incomplete CDR3 DNA: TGTGCCTGGAGCGCCCTGGCCAACTCTGGAAACACC. It encodes CAWSALANSGNT. The whole CDR3 region reads CAWSALANSGNTIYF. Drawing the rest from reference TRBV30 and TRBJ1-3, the complete variable domain is SQTIHQWPATLVQPVGSPLSLECTVEGTSNPNLYWYRQAAGRGLQLLFYSVGIGQISSEVPQNLSASRPQDRQFILSSKKLLLSDSGFYLCAWSALANSGNTIYFGEGSWLTVV.

Points on this clone: The CDR3 goes on 3 residues after the read ends, and that part is filled in from the germline J gene. J is TRBJ1-5 and V is TRBV20-1; TRBD1 is a possible D gene (6 bases). Trimming took off 6 bases at V and 0 bases at J, with 15 bases between the two ends. Germline values: CDR1 DFQATT, CDR2 SNEGSKA (reference sequence). This CDR3 comprises 15 residues. CDR3: CSAATGTTSNQPQHF. Incomplete CDR3 DNA: TGCAGTGCCGCCACCGGGACAACTAGCAATCAGCCC.

On this clone: The sequence runs out 3 residues before the end of the CDR3; the remainder is reconstructed from the germline J gene. V and J are TRBV20-1 and TRBJ2-7; TRBD1 matches at 9 bases. The CDR3 is made up of 13 amino acids. Germline V CDR1 and CDR2: DFQATT, SNEGSKA (reference sequence). V lost 6 bases, J lost 6 bases, and 9 bases stayed unmatched. Incomplete CDR3 DNA: TGCAGTGCCCTCTTGGACAGGGGCCTCGAG. Amino acid sequence: CSALLDRGLE. The entire CDR3 reads CSALLDRGLEQYF.

Comments on this clone: Sequencing ends 3 residues short of the CDR3 end; the germline J gene provides the rest. The chain uses TRBV14 and TRBJ1-6; D gene ambiguous. This CDR3 is 15 amino acids long. CDR1 SGHDN and CDR2 FVKESK come from the germline V gene. V was cut by 3 bases and J by 7 bases, with 13 bases left in between. The sequenced part of the CDR3 DNA is TGTGCCAGCAGCCATTCCGACCTCGGGAATTCACCC. Encoded protein: CASSHSDLGNSP. The whole CDR3 region reads CASSHSDLGNSPLHF.

CDR3 bases read: TGTGCCAGTACCATAAAGGACACCTCCTATAATTCACCC. Protein sequence: CASTIKDTSYNSP. In full, the CDR3 reads CASTIKDTSYNSPLHF. The chain recombines TRBV19 with TRBJ1-6; possible D gene TRBD1, 5 bases. The read ends 3 residues shy of where the CDR3 ends; the end is completed using the germline J gene. The germline V and J ends were trimmed by 7 bases and 0 bases, with 13 bases remaining between them. Germline V gene sequence: CDR1 LNHDA, CDR2 SQIVND (reference sequence). This CDR3 contains 16 residues. The full variable domain, with the rest looked up from reference TRBV19 and TRBJ1-6, is DGGITQSPKYLFRKEGQNVTLSCEQNLNHDAMYWYRQDPGQGLRLIYYSQIVNDFQKGDIAEGYSVSREKKESFPLTVTSAQKNPTAFYLCASTIKDTSYNSPLHFGNGTRLTVT.

Notes on this clone: Read sequence stops 3 residues before the CDR3 end, and the germline J gene provides the missing end. The gene calls are TRBV7-2 and TRBJ1-2, with no clear D. This CDR3 is built from 15 residues. The germline V gene has CDR1 SGHTA and CDR2 FQGNSA. V lost 2 bases, J lost 5 bases, and 15 bases lay in between. This CDR3 reads CASSLRQDLGYGYTF. CDR3 DNA (partial): TGTGCCAGCAGCTTAAGGCAGGACTTGGGGTATGGC.

Comments on this clone: The CDR3 extends 3 residues past the end of the read, so its final part is completed from the germline J gene. The chain carries TRBV7-2 and TRBJ2-3; perhaps TRBD1 as D (6 bases). The V gene's germline CDR1 is SGHTA and CDR2 FQGNSA. The germline V and J ends were trimmed by 4 bases and 4 bases, with 12 bases remaining between them. This CDR3 is built from 14 residues. The DNA read from the CDR3 is TGTGCCAGCAGCTCAATAGGGGGACCAGATACG. This sequence encodes CASSSIGGPDT. The whole CDR3 reads CASSSIGGPDTQYF.

Note on this clone: The CDR3 end falls 3 residues outside the read, so it is completed with the germline J gene. This chain joins TRBV7-3 and TRBJ1-2, with TRBD1 as a possible D gene (5 bases). This CDR3 has 14 amino acids. Germline V lookup: CDR1 SGHTA, CDR2 FQGTGA. The DNA read from the CDR3 is TGTGCCAGCAGCCGTCCCGGGGCTAGCGCTGAC. This codes for CASSRPGASAD. The CDR3, in full, reads CASSRPGASADYTF.

Worth noting for this clone: Read coverage stops 3 residues before the CDR3 terminus; the germline J gene supplies the remainder. The chain combines TRBV7-9 with TRBJ2-2; D not certain. The CDR3 covers 11 residues. Germline V gene lookup returns CDR1 SEHNR and CDR2 FQNEAQ (reference sequence). The part of the CDR3 DNA that was read is TGTGCCGTACAGCCATCCGAAAAG. The encoded protein is CAVQPSEK. The entire CDR3 reads CAVQPSEKLFF.